The 20 T cell receptor beta chains below were found in one sample sequenced in a study of T cell responses to AZD1222 COVID-19 vaccine. Only in-frame clones appear in the TCRdb table, and some are missing; sequencing was by immunoSEQ multiplex PCR. In the table there are tens of thousands of clones, around 84% of which are singletons. The sample here was peripheral blood, taken on day 0 of AZD1222 vaccination. These receptor sequences come from an adult in good health.

The chain uses TRBV29-1 and TRBJ1-2; tentatively, D is TRBD1 (6 bases). The germline gives CDR1 SQVTM, CDR2 ANQGSEA. The CDR3 is made up of 13 amino acids. Trimming stripped 3 bases from V and 2 bases from J, with 10 bases between. In DNA, the CDR3 is TGCAGCGTTGACGAAGGGGGAAACTATGGCTACACCTTC. Amino acids: CSVDEGGNYGYTF.

V and J are TRBV6-5 and TRBJ1-2; tentatively, D is TRBD1 (6 bases). V lost 6 bases and J lost 7, with 15 bases in between. In germline, CDR1 is MNHEY, CDR2 SVGAGI. The CDR3 runs to 13 residues. CDR3 in DNA: TGTGCCAGCAGCCCAACAGGGACTGGTGGCTACACCTTC. This encodes CASSPTGTGGYTF.

This chain uses TRBV4-1 with TRBJ2-5; 9 bases agree with TRBD2. Germline CDR1 reads MGHRA; CDR2 reads YSYEKL. CDR3 size: 14 residues. Losses at the gene ends were 0 bases for V and 5 bases for J; bases not matched to a gene: 1. Here the CDR3 reads CASSQDGLAETQYF. CDR3 DNA sequence: TGCGCCAGCAGCCAAGATGGACTAGCGGAGACCCAGTACTTC.

The rearrangement uses TRBV7-9 and TRBJ1-2; TRBD1 is a possible D gene (5 bases). Germline V gene lookup returns CDR1 SEHNR and CDR2 FQNEAQ (reference sequence). CDR3 length: 15 residues. V was pared by 1 base and J by 0 bases, with 9 bases between. The CDR3: CASSLVGRANYGYTF. Here the CDR3 DNA reads TGTGCCAGCAGCTTAGTAGGCAGGGCTAACTATGGCTACACCTTC.

Written as DNA, the CDR3 is TGTGCCAGCAGCTTATCGTCCTACGAGCAGTACTTC. Its protein product is CASSLSSYEQYF. The chain couples TRBV7-9 to TRBJ2-7, with D hard to call. Trimming shortened V by 2 bases and J by 1 base, and 3 bases separated the two germline ends. This CDR3 contains 12 residues. Looked up from germline, CDR1 is SEHNR and CDR2 is FQNEAQ (reference sequence).

The chain joins TRBV28 to TRBJ2-7; the match to TRBD1 covers 7 bases. This CDR3 has 15 residues. Germline trimming cut 6 bases from V and 0 bases from J; bases unmatched to any gene: 8. Germline CDR1 is MDHEN and CDR2 is SYDVKM. In DNA form, the CDR3 reads TGTGCCAGCAGCACGGACAGGAAGAGCTCCTACGAGCAGTACTTC. Translation gives CASSTDRKSSYEQYF.

This clone was picked up a small number of times. The gene calls are TRBV5-8 and TRBJ1-3, with TRBD1 identical over 8 bases. CDR1 is SGHTS, CDR2 YDEGEE, per germline. The CDR3 contains 17 residues. J gave up 1 base and V 0 bases, and 6 bases lay outside the gene matches. CDR3 sequence: CASSLGQGLLSGNTIYF. In DNA form, the CDR3 reads TGTGCCAGCAGCTTGGGACAGGGGTTATTGTCTGGAAACACCATATATTTT.

With respect to this clone: An end of the junction does not agree with germline; a read error may underlie this. The V gene is TRBV7-7, the J gene TRBJ2-5; tentative D call: TRBD2 (6 bases). CDR1 SSHAT and CDR2 FNYEAQ come from the germline V gene (reference sequence). The CDR3 covers 15 residues. The CDR3 DNA reads as TGTGCTAGCAGCTTAGCAGGGACTCCTCAAGAGACCCAGTACTTC. Translation: CASSLAGTPQETQYF.

V usage is TRBV7-3 and J usage is TRBJ2-1, with 9 positions matching TRBD2. Germline loops: CDR1 SGHTA, CDR2 FQGTGA. There are 17 residues in the CDR3. V dropped 2 bases and J dropped 5; count of bases not matched to a gene: 10. CDR3 protein: CASSLFRSGRYDNEQFF. The CDR3 DNA follows: TGTGCCAGCAGCTTATTTCGTAGCGGGAGATATGACAATGAGCAGTTCTTC.

The V and J genes are TRBV4-2 and TRBJ2-6; D is ambiguous. V lost 7 bases, J lost 2 bases, and 9 bases lay in between. The CDR3 is 14 residues long. Germline-derived CDR1 and CDR2 are LGHNA and YNFKEQ. The CDR3 reads CASTTEPGANVLTF. CDR3 DNA sequence: TGTGCCAGCACCACAGAGCCTGGGGCCAACGTCCTGACTTTC.

This chain joins TRBV10-3 and TRBJ2-5, with D tentatively TRBD2 (6 bases). The germline V gene has CDR1 ENHRY and CDR2 SYGVKD. The CDR3 consists of 16 residues. V shed 11 bases and J shed 5 bases, with 27 bases lying between them. CDR3 in DNA: TGTGCCCCCTGGCCGGGCGGGGCCACTCCGGGTGAGACCCAGTACTTC. Protein product: CAPWPGGATPGETQYF.

The V and J genes are TRBV5-4 and TRBJ2-7, with TRBD2 identical over 7 bases. Germline V gene sequence: CDR1 SGHNT, CDR2 YYREEE (reference sequence). J gave up 5 bases and V 2 bases, and 7 bases lay outside the gene matches. The length of the CDR3 is 14 residues. CDR3 amino acids: CASSLWEGRNEQYF. The CDR3 DNA reads as TGTGCCAGCAGCTTATGGGAGGGCCGCAACGAGCAGTACTTC.

This clone was seen more than once but under ten times. Written as DNA, the CDR3 is TGTGCCATCAGTGAGGGTAGGCGGGGACAGGGTACGTTGCAGTACTTC. It translates to CAISEGRRGQGTLQYF. This chain joins TRBV10-3 and TRBJ2-7, with 9 bases lining up with TRBD1. Looked up from germline, CDR1 is ENHRY and CDR2 is SYGVKD. This CDR3 spans 16 amino acids. J was trimmed by 9 bases and V by 2 bases; bases with no gene match: 14.

This clone came up a few times. The chain has TRBV6-1 and TRBJ1-6, with D maybe TRBD1 (5 bases). Between the trimmed V and J ends, which lost 3 bases and 0 bases, there was a span of 6 bases. The germline V gene encodes CDR1 MNHNS and CDR2 SASEGT. The CDR3 extends over 15 amino acids. This CDR3 is CASSEDISYNSPLHF. CDR3 bases: TGTGCCAGCAGTGAGGACATCTCCTATAATTCACCCCTCCACTTT.

The chain has TRBV25-1 and TRBJ2-4; 7 bases line up with TRBD2. J was trimmed by 3 bases and V by 3 bases; bases with no gene match: 5. Germline V gene sequence: CDR1 MGHDK, CDR2 SYGVNS. The CDR3 covers 15 residues. CDR3 loop: CASSDAGDGKNIQYF. CDR3 nucleotide sequence: TGTGCCAGCAGTGACGCGGGGGATGGCAAAAACATTCAGTACTTC.

This clone was detected a few times. V is TRBV28 and J is TRBJ1-6; D perhaps matches TRBD1 (5 bases). This CDR3 has 15 residues. The V and J ends lost 2 bases and 7 bases respectively, with 12 bases between them. Germline CDR1 MDHEN, CDR2 SYDVKM. DNA of the CDR3: TGTGCCAGCAGTTTAAATATTGGGGGGAATTCACCCCTCCACTTT. This encodes CASSLNIGGNSPLHF. The full variable domain, rest sourced from reference TRBV28 and TRBJ1-6, is DVKVTQSSRYLVKRTGEKVFLECVQDMDHENMFWYRQDPGLGLRLIYFSYDVKMKEKGDIPEGYSVSREKKERFSLILESASTNQTSMYLCASSLNIGGNSPLHFGNGTRLTVT.

This clone was found once. The chain is built from TRBV14 and TRBJ2-1, with D possibly being TRBD2 (5 bases). The germline gives CDR1 SGHDN, CDR2 FVKESK. CDR3 size: 13 residues. The V end was cut by 2 bases, the J end by 9 bases, with 11 bases between. Written as DNA, the CDR3 is TGTGCCAGCAGCCAAAGGCCGGGGAGTGAGCAGTTCTTC. Its translation is CASSQRPGSEQFF.

The genes are TRBV7-9 and TRBJ1-5; weak D call: TRBD1 (5 bases). Germline V gene sequence: CDR1 SEHNR, CDR2 FQNEAQ (reference sequence). The CDR3 runs to 17 residues. V was trimmed by 0 bases and J by 10 bases, leaving 22 bases between them. The CDR3 loop is CASSLARGRGPMGPQHF. CDR3 nucleotides: TGTGCCAGCAGCTTAGCCCGGGGGAGAGGCCCCATGGGTCCCCAGCATTTT.

This rearrangement joins TRBV6-5 to TRBJ2-1; a weak D match, TRBD1 (6 bases). The CDR3 runs to 15 residues. V was shortened by 4 bases and J by 0 bases, with 10 bases between the two germline ends. Germline V gene lookup returns CDR1 MNHEY and CDR2 SVGAGI. The CDR3 sequence: CASSSLGGSYNEQFF. The CDR3 DNA follows: TGTGCCAGCAGTTCCCTAGGGGGCTCCTACAATGAGCAGTTCTTC.

The V call is TRBV3-1 (or the pseudogene TRBV3-2), the J call TRBJ2-7, with a tentative D call TRBD1 (6 bases). Germline V gives CDR1 LGHDT, CDR2 YNNKEL (reference sequence). Trimming removed 1 base from V and 7 bases from J, with 14 bases in between. The length of the CDR3 is 14 residues. CDR3 region: CASSQVPQGWEQYF. CDR3 nucleotides: TGTGCCAGCAGCCAAGTGCCCCAGGGGTGGGAGCAGTACTTC.